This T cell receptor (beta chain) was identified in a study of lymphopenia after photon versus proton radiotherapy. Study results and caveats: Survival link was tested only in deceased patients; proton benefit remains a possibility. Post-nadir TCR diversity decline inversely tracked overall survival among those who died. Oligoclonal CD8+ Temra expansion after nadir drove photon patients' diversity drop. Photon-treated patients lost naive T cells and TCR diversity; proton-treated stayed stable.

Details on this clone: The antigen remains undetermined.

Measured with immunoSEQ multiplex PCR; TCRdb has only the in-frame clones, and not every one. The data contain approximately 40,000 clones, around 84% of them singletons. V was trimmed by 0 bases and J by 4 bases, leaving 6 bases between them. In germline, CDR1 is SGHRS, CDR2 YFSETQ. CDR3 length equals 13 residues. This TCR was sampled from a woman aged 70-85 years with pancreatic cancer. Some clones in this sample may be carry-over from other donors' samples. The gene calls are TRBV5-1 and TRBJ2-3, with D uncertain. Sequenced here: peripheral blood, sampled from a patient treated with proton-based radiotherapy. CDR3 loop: CASSLAASDTQYF. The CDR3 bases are TGCGCCAGCAGCTTGGCCGCTTCAGATACGCAGTATTTT. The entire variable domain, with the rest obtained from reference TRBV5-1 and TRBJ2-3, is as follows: KAGVTQTPRYLIKTRGQQVTLSCSPISGHRSVSWYQQTPGQGLQFLFEYFSETQRNKGNFPGRFSGRQFSNSRSEMNVSTLELGDSALYLCASSLAASDTQYFGPGTRLTVL.